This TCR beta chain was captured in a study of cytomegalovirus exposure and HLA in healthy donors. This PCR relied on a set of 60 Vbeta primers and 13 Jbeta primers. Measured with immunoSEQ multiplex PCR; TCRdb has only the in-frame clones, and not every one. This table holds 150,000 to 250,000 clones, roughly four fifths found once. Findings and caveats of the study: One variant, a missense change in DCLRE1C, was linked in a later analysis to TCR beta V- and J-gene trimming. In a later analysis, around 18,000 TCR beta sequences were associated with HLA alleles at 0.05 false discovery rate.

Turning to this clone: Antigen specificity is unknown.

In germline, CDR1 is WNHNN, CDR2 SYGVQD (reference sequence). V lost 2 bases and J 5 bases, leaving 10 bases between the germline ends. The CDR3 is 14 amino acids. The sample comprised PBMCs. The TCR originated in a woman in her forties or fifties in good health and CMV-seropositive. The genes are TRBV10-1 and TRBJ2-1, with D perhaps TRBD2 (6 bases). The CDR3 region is CASSEGGSHNEQFF. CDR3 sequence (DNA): TGCGCCAGCAGTGAGGGAGGGTCCCACAATGAGCAGTTCTTC.